These 31 T cell receptor beta chains were all obtained from the same sample, sequenced in a study of blood T cells in healthy people across ages. Primers used in a second PCR of roughly 6 to 12 cycles were a sample-barcoded 5' primer and a J-beta primer mix. TCRdb re-analysed the 5' RACE reads in MiXCR, keeping a single row per CDR3 protein. The sample has approximately 700,000 distinct CDR3 sequences; around 32% are singletons. The sequenced material came from blood. These receptors came from an elderly woman in good health.

This clonotype was recorded at least ten times. The chain carries TRBV20-1 and TRBJ2-3; TRBD2 matches at 10 bases. The ends lost 0 bases at V and 4 bases at J; junction bases unmatched: 7. The CDR3 extends over 16 amino acids. Germline CDR1 is DFQATT and CDR2 is SNEGSKA (reference sequence). CDR3 sequence reads: CSARDQLAGTSDTQYF. The CDR3 region has the DNA TGCAGTGCTAGAGACCAACTAGCGGGAACTTCAGATACGCAGTATTTT.

This clonotype was found many times. The genes are TRBV20-1 and TRBJ2-6; a possible D gene is TRBD1 (6 bases). The V gene lost 7 bases and the J gene lost 4 bases, with 14 bases spanning the gap. Germline loops: CDR1 DFQATT, CDR2 SNEGSKA (reference sequence). This CDR3 contains 14 residues. The CDR3 coding sequence is TGCAGTGTTGACACAGGGTCCGGGGCCAACGTCCTGACTTTC. It translates to CSVDTGSGANVLTF.

V gene TRBV29-1 combines with J gene TRBJ2-5, with D maybe TRBD2 (6 bases). The CDR3 consists of 14 residues. V gave up 0 bases and J gave up 5 bases, with 13 bases separating them. The germline V gene has CDR1 SQVTM and CDR2 ANQGSEA. The CDR3: CSVEEWASAETQYF. CDR3 DNA sequence: TGCAGCGTTGAAGAGTGGGCTAGCGCGGAGACCCAGTACTTC.

The genes are TRBV5-6 and TRBJ2-7; tentatively, D is TRBD1 or TRBD2 (5 bases each). Trimming stripped 3 bases from V and 3 bases from J, with 16 bases between. The germline CDR1 and CDR2 sequences are SGHDT and YYEEEE. The CDR3 consists of 15 residues. CDR3 coding DNA: TGTGCCAGCAGCTCCAAGGGGTCCGGGGACTACGAGCAGTACTTC. As protein: CASSSKGSGDYEQYF.

This clonotype was counted at least ten times. This chain connects TRBV7-9 to TRBJ2-7; a weak D match, TRBD1 (6 bases). Germline CDR1 SEHNR, CDR2 FQNEAQ (reference sequence). The CDR3 runs to 13 residues. Trimming cost V 6 bases and J 6 bases, with 15 bases left between them. The CDR3 spells CASREWGPSEQYF. The DNA of the CDR3 is TGTGCCAGCAGGGAGTGGGGGCCCAGCGAGCAGTACTTC.

This clonotype has a count of ten or more. The rearrangement links TRBV28 to TRBJ1-2, with D perhaps TRBD1 (6 bases). V was pared by 4 bases and J by 5 bases, with 14 bases between. CDR3 size: 14 residues. CDR1 is MDHEN and CDR2 is SYDVKM in the germline V gene. In nucleotides, the CDR3 is TGTGCCAGCAGTTCCGACTGGAGGGGGTATGGCTACACCTTC. This codes for CASSSDWRGYGYTF.

This clonotype was seen a few times. At one of its ends the junction is not consistent with the germline gene, which may arise from a read error. This chain links TRBV7-8 with TRBJ2-3; tentatively, D is TRBD1 or TRBD2 (5 bases each). Germline values: CDR1 SGHVS, CDR2 FQNEAQ. This CDR3 comprises 13 residues. Here the CDR3 DNA reads TGTGCCAGCAGCTTAGAGGGGAGAGATGCGCAGTATTTT. Its protein product is CASSLEGRDAQYF. The variable domain in full, with the rest retrieved from reference TRBV7-8 and TRBJ2-3, is GAGVSQSPRYKVAKRGQDVALRCDPISGHVSLFWYQQALGQGPEFLTYFQNEAQLDKSGLPSDRFFAERPEGSVSTLKIQRTQQEDSAVYLCASSLEGRDAQYFGPGTRLTVL.

With regard to this clonotype: It may be a read error: a sequence one base away is much more abundant. CDR3 nucleotide sequence: TGTGCCAGCAGCCGGGGACAGATCTCCTACGAGCAGTACTTC. Translated, it gives CASSRGQISYEQYF. The chain links TRBV6-5 to TRBJ2-7; 7 bases map to TRBD1. Per the germline V gene, CDR1 is MNHEY and CDR2 is SVGAGI. Trimming removed 6 bases from V and 0 bases from J; junction bases left unmatched: 5. The CDR3 consists of 14 residues.

This clonotype was detected ten times or more. In DNA form, the CDR3 reads TGTGCCAGCAGCTTAGCGGCAGGGGGACCAGATACGCAGTATTTT. The encoded protein is CASSLAAGGPDTQYF. The chain couples TRBV7-9 to TRBJ2-3; 7 bases fit TRBD1. CDR1 and CDR2 (germline): SEHNR, FQNEAQ (reference sequence). The CDR3 covers 15 residues. The junction had 4 bases not matched to a gene; V was cut back by 0 bases and J by 4 bases.

This clonotype was found many times. The genes are TRBV20-1 and TRBJ2-1, with D perhaps matching TRBD1 or TRBD2 (5 bases each). CDR3 length equals 13 residues. V was shortened by 5 bases and J by 8 bases, with 16 bases between the two germline ends. Per germline, CDR1 DFQATT and CDR2 SNEGSKA (reference sequence). For the CDR3, the DNA is TGCAGTGCTCCCCGGGGACCGAGCGATGAGCAGTTCTTC. It is translated as CSAPRGPSDEQFF.

Regarding this clonotype: One junction end does not reproduce the germline sequence, and a read error may be involved. As DNA, the CDR3 is TGTGCCGGCAGCCATGGGTATTGGGTCAGGGGGCGCATTGGCTCTGGCTGCACCTTC. This translates into CAGSHGYWVRGRIGSGCTF. The chain employs TRBV3-1 and TRBJ1-2; the match to TRBD1 covers 8 bases. Germline V lookup: CDR1 LGHDT, CDR2 YNNKEL (reference sequence). This CDR3 is built from 19 residues.

This clonotype appeared a few times. A much larger clone differs by one base, so this may be a read error. The chain has TRBV7-3 and TRBJ2-5; D not certain. The CDR3 has 16 amino acids. Germline-derived CDR1 and CDR2 are SGHTA and FQGTGA. The V end was cut by 2 bases, the J end by 5 bases, with 18 bases between. The CDR3 here is CASSLSGSPTAETQYF. The CDR3 DNA reads as TGTGCCAGCAGCTTATCCGGGTCCCCGACCGCGGAGACCCAGTACTTC.

The DNA of the CDR3 is TGTGCCAGCAGTGAATCTGAAGAGACCCAGTACTTC. This encodes CASSESEETQYF. J is TRBJ2-5 and V is TRBV25-1; no firm D call. The V end was cut by 1 base, the J end by 3 bases, with 3 bases between. CDR3 length equals 12 residues. Germline V gene lookup returns CDR1 MGHDK and CDR2 SYGVNS. Full variable domain (outside the CDR3, taken from reference TRBV25-1 and TRBJ2-5): EADIYQTPRYLVIGTGKKITLECSQTMGHDKMYWYQQDPGMELHLIHYSYGVNSTEKGDLSSESTVSRIRTEHFPLTLESARPSHTSQYLCASSESEETQYFGPGTRLLVL.

The chain combines TRBV7-9 with TRBJ2-3; 9 bases align to TRBD2. V lost 8 bases, J lost 2 bases, and 2 bases stayed unmatched. The CDR3 has 13 amino acids. CDR1 is SEHNR, CDR2 FQNEAQ, per germline (reference sequence). The CDR3, as DNA: TGTGCCAGCGCGGGGGGGCCCACAGATACGCAGTATTTT. As protein: CASAGGPTDTQYF.

This clonotype occurred many times. The gene calls are TRBV10-3 and TRBJ1-4, with TRBD1 matching 8 bases. V shed 5 bases and J 7 bases; nucleotides not matched to a gene: 6. Per the germline V gene, CDR1 is ENHRY and CDR2 is SYGVKD. This CDR3 contains 14 residues. The CDR3 DNA reads TGTGCCATCAGTTCGACAGGGGCGGGTGAAAAACTGTTTTTT. Amino acid sequence: CAISSTGAGEKLFF.

This clonotype was counted a few times. The DNA of the CDR3 is TGTGCCAGTAGTGGGACAGGGGGAGATACGCAGTATTTT. It is translated as CASSGTGGDTQYF. The chain joins TRBV19 to TRBJ2-3; 11 nucleotides line up with TRBD1. The V gene end was trimmed by 5 bases and the J gene end by 5 bases; junction bases not matched to a gene: 0. Germline loops: CDR1 LNHDA, CDR2 SQIVND (reference sequence). The CDR3 has 13 amino acids.

This clonotype occurred many times. V is TRBV20-1 and J is TRBJ2-7; D gene uncertain. V was trimmed by 5 bases and J by 0 bases, leaving 17 bases between them. CDR1 is DFQATT and CDR2 is SNEGSKA in the germline V gene (reference sequence). This CDR3 contains 15 residues. The CDR3 DNA follows: TGCAGTGCTGAGAGGCGCGATGCATTCTCCTACGAGCAGTACTTC. Protein: CSAERRDAFSYEQYF.

For this clonotype: The conserved phenylalanine or tryptophan is not found at the CDR3 terminus, so this likely reflects a read error. The chain carries TRBV12-3 or TRBV12-4 and TRBJ2-3; D possibly corresponds to TRBD2 (6 bases). Trimming cost V 8 bases and J 4 bases, with 13 bases left between them. This CDR3 has 13 residues. CDR3 protein: CASCWGGSDTQYS. The CDR3 region has the DNA TGTGCCAGCTGCTGGGGAGGTTCAGATACGCAGTATTCT.

This clonotype was observed a few times. The junction shows a germline mismatch at one end, possibly a read error. The chain is built from TRBV3-1 and TRBJ2-5; D is uncertain. Germline CDR1 and CDR2: LGHDT and YNNKEL (reference sequence). This CDR3 is built from 15 residues. CDR3 sequence: CASGQDAIAGETQYF. In DNA, the CDR3 is TGTGCCAGCGGCCAAGATGCAATAGCTGGGGAGACCCAGTACTTC.

At least ten counts were recorded for this clonotype. The CDR3 nucleotides read TGTGCCAGCAGCTTGGCCGGGAAGAGCTCTGGGGCCAACGTCCTGACTTTC. Translated: CASSLAGKSSGANVLTF. The V call is TRBV5-5, the J call TRBJ2-6, with D maybe TRBD2 (5 bases). Germline V lookup: CDR1 SGHKS, CDR2 YYEKEE (reference sequence). V lost 0 bases and J lost 0, with 10 bases in between. The CDR3 spans 17 residues.

The chain employs TRBV3-1 and TRBJ2-1; 13 bases are a match to TRBD2. Losses at the gene ends were 0 bases for V and 2 bases for J; bases not matched to a gene: 7. The germline V gene has CDR1 LGHDT and CDR2 YNNKEL (reference sequence). This CDR3 has 19 amino acids. The CDR3 here is CASSQERRTSGGPYNEQFF. Written as DNA, the CDR3 is TGTGCCAGCAGCCAAGAAAGACGGACTAGCGGGGGCCCCTACAATGAGCAGTTCTTC.

This chain links TRBV5-1 with TRBJ1-1; D call uncertain. From germline, CDR1 is SGHRS and CDR2 YFSETQ. The CDR3 spans 13 residues. V lost 5 bases, J lost 5 bases, and 13 bases lay in between. The CDR3 DNA follows: TGCGCCAGCAGTCTACCCACGGCGACTGAAGCTTTCTTT. Its translation: CASSLPTATEAFF.

The rearrangement joins TRBV7-9 to TRBJ1-5, with 7 bases lining up with TRBD1. Germline CDR1 and CDR2: SEHNR and FQNEAQ (reference sequence). The CDR3 has 14 amino acids. V trimming: 3 bases; J trimming: 6 bases; junction bases outside the gene matches: 5. CDR3 sequence (DNA): TGTGCCAGCAGCTTCGGGACAGTCGGTCAGCCCCAGCATTTT. Translation: CASSFGTVGQPQHF.

The chain employs TRBV5-5 and TRBJ1-1; D may be TRBD1 (6 bases). The CDR3 totals 14 residues. Germline CDR1 is SGHKS and CDR2 is YYEKEE (reference sequence). Trimming cost V 4 bases and J 5 bases, with 15 bases left between them. As DNA, the CDR3 is TGTGCCAGCAGCGAGGGGACACCCAGGACTGAAGCTTTCTTT. It encodes CASSEGTPRTEAFF.

Details on this clonotype: This may be a read error, as it is one base from a much larger clone. The chain couples TRBV5-1 to TRBJ1-2; 7 nucleotides line up with TRBD1. The germline V gene encodes CDR1 SGHRS and CDR2 YFSETQ. The CDR3 is 16 amino acids. The CDR3, as DNA: TGCGCCAGCAGCTCCCGGGACAGATTAGCTAACTATGCCTACACCTTC. As protein: CASSSRDRLANYAYTF.

V gene TRBV3-1 combines with J gene TRBJ2-3, with 13 bases fitting TRBD2. The V gene end was trimmed by 4 bases and the J gene end by 4 bases; junction bases not matched to a gene: 8. This CDR3 contains 17 residues. CDR1 is LGHDT and CDR2 is YNNKEL in the germline V gene (reference sequence). Written as DNA, the CDR3 is TGTGCCAGCAGCCCAAGACTAGCGGGGGGCGTGGCAGATACGCAGTATTTT. This translates into CASSPRLAGGVADTQYF.

This clonotype was recorded at least ten times. The rearrangement links TRBV20-1 to TRBJ2-7; possibly TRBD2 for D (5 bases). Trimming took 3 bases from V and 4 from J, leaving 10 bases between them. The germline V gene encodes CDR1 DFQATT and CDR2 SNEGSKA (reference sequence). The CDR3 extends over 12 amino acids. This CDR3 reads CSARDLSYEQYF. DNA for the CDR3: TGCAGTGCTAGGGACTTATCTTACGAGCAGTACTTC.

In this sample, this clonotype turned up once. A much larger clone sits a single nucleotide away, making a read error possible. The rearrangement uses TRBV11-2 and TRBJ1-1, with TRBD1 as a possible D gene (6 bases). Germline CDR1 reads SGHAT; CDR2 reads FQNNGV. CDR3 size: 14 residues. Trimming took off 5 bases at V and 4 bases at J, with 14 bases between the two ends. CDR3 nucleotides: TGTGCCAGCAGCGTCACAGGGATGAGCACTGAAGCTTTCTTT. It codes for CASSVTGMSTEAFF.

The chain uses TRBV5-1 and TRBJ2-5, with TRBD1 identical over 12 bases. The germline V gene encodes CDR1 SGHRS and CDR2 YFSETQ. This CDR3 has 15 amino acids. V was clipped by 4 bases and J by 3 bases; unmatched bases: 4. The CDR3 sequence is CASSKGTGGEETQYF. CDR3 coding DNA: TGCGCCAGCAGCAAAGGGACAGGGGGCGAAGAGACCCAGTACTTC.

With regard to this clonotype: This may be a read error, as it is one base from a much larger clone. The V call is TRBV24-1, the J call TRBJ2-3, with 7 bases identical to TRBD2. The ends lost 4 bases at V and 1 base at J; junction bases unmatched: 7. This CDR3 is 16 amino acids long. CDR1 and CDR2 (germline): KGHDR, SFDVKD. This CDR3 is CATSEGSGERTDTQYF. The CDR3 DNA follows: TGTGCCACCAGTGAAGGGAGCGGGGAGCGCACAGATACGCAGTATTTT.

This clonotype was counted ten times or more. V is TRBV4-1 and J is TRBJ1-2; D is unclear. The ends were cut back, 0 bases at V and 8 bases at J, with 19 bases in the middle. Germline V gives CDR1 MGHRA, CDR2 YSYEKL. The CDR3 is made up of 16 amino acids. The CDR3 DNA reads as TGCGCCAGCAGCCAAGATCCCGTCCTAGCTCCAGGCGGCTACACCTTC. It specifies CASSQDPVLAPGGYTF.